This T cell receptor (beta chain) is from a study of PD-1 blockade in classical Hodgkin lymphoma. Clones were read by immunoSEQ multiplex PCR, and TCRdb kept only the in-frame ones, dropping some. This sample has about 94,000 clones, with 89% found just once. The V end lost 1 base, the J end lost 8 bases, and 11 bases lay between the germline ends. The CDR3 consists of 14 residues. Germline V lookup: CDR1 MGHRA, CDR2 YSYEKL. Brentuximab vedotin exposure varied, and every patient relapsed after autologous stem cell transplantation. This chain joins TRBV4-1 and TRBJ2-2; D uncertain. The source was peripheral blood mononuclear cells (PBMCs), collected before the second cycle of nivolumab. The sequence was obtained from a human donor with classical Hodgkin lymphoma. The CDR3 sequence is CASSQVSFRGELFF. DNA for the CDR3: TGCGCCAGCAGCCAAGTGAGTTTTCGTGGGGAGCTGTTTTTT.